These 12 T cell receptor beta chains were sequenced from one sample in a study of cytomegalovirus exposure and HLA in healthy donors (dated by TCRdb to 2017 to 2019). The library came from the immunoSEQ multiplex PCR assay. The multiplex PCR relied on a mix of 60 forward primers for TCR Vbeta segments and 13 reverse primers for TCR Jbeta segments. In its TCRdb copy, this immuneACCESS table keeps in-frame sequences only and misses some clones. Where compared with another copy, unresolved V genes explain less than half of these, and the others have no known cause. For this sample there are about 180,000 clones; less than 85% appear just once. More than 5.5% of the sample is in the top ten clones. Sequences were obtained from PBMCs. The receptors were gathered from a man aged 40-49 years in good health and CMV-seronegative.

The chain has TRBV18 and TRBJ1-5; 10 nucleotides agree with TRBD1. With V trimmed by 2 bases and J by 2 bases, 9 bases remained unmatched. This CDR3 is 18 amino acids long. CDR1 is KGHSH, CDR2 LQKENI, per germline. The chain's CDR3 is CASSPTGGTGVGNQPQHF. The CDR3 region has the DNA TGTGCCAGCTCACCAACGGGGGGGACAGGGGTCGGCAATCAGCCCCAGCATTTT.

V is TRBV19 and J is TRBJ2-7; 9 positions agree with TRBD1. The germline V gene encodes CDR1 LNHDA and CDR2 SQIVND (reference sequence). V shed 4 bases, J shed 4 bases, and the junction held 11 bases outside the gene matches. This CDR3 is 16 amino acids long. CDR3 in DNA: TGTGCCAGTAGTAGGTGGACCGGGACAGGGATTTACGAGCAGTACTTC. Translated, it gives CASSRWTGTGIYEQYF.

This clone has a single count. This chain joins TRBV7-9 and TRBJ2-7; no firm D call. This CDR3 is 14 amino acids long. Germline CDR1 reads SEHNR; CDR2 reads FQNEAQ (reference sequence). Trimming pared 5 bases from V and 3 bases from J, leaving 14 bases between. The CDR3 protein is CASSASGSNYEQYF. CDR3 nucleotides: TGTGCCAGCAGCGCCTCCGGGTCAAACTACGAGCAGTACTTC. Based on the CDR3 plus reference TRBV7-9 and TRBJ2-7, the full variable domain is DTGVSQNPRHKITKRGQNVTFRCDPISEHNRLYWYRQTLGQGPEFLTYFQNEAQLEKSRLLSDRFSAERPKGSFSTLEIQRTEQGDSAMYLCASSASGSNYEQYFGPGTRLTVT.

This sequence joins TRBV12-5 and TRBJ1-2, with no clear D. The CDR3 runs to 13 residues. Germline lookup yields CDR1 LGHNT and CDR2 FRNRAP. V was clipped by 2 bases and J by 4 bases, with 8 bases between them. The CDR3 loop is CASGLSGAYGYTF. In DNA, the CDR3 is TGTGCTAGTGGTTTGTCCGGAGCCTATGGCTACACCTTC.

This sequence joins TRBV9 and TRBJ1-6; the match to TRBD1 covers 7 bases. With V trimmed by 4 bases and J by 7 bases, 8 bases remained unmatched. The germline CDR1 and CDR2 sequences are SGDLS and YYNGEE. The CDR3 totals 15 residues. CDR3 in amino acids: CASSPHTGDNSPLHF. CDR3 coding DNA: TGTGCCAGCAGCCCCCATACAGGGGACAATTCACCCCTCCACTTT.

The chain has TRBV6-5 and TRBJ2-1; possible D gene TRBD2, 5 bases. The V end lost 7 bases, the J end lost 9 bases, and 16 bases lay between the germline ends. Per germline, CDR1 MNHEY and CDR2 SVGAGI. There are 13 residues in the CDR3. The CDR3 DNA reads TGTGCCAGCACCCCTCCGGGGTTTTTTGAGCAGTTCTTC. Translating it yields CASTPPGFFEQFF.

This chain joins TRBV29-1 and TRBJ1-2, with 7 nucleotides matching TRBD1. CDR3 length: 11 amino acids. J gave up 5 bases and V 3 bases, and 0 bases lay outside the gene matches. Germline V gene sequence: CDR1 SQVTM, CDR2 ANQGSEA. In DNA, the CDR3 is TGCAGCGTTGAGGGACAGTATGGCTACACCTTC. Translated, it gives CSVEGQYGYTF.

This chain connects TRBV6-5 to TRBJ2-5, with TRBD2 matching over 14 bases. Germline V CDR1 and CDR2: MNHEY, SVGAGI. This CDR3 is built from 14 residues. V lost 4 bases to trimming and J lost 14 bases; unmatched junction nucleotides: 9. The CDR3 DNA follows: TGTGCCAGCAGTTCACCGGGACTAGCGGGGGCCCTATACTTC. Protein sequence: CASSSPGLAGALYF.

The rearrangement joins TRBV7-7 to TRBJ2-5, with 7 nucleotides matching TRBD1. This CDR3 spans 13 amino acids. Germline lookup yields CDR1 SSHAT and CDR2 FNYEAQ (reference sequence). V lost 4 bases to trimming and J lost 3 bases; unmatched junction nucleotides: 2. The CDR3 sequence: CASSSGTEETQYF. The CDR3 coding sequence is TGTGCCAGCAGCTCCGGGACAGAAGAGACCCAGTACTTC. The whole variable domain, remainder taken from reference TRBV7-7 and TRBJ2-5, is GAGVSQSPRYKVTKRGQDVTLRCDPISSHATLYWYQQALGQGPEFLTYFNYEAQPDKSGLPSDRFSAERPEGSISTLTIQRTEQRDSAMYRCASSSGTEETQYFGPGTRLLVL.

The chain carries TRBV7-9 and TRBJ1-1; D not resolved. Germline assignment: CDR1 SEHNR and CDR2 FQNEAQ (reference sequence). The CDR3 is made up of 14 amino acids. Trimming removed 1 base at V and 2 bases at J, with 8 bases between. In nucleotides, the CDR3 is TGTGCCAGCAGCTTAGAAACAGCCAACACTGAAGCTTTCTTT. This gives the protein CASSLETANTEAFF.

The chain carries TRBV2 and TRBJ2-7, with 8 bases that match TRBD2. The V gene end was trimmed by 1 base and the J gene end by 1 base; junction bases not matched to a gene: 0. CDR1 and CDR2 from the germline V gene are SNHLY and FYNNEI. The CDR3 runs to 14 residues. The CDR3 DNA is TGTGCCAGCAGTGAAGTAGCGGGGTCCTACGAGCAGTACTTC. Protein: CASSEVAGSYEQYF.

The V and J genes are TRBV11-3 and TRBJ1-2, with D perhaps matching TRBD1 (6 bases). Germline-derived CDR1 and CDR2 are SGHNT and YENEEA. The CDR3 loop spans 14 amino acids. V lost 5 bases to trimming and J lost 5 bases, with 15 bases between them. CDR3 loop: CASSPQGRWYGYTF. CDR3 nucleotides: TGTGCCAGCAGCCCACAGGGAAGGTGGTATGGCTACACCTTC.